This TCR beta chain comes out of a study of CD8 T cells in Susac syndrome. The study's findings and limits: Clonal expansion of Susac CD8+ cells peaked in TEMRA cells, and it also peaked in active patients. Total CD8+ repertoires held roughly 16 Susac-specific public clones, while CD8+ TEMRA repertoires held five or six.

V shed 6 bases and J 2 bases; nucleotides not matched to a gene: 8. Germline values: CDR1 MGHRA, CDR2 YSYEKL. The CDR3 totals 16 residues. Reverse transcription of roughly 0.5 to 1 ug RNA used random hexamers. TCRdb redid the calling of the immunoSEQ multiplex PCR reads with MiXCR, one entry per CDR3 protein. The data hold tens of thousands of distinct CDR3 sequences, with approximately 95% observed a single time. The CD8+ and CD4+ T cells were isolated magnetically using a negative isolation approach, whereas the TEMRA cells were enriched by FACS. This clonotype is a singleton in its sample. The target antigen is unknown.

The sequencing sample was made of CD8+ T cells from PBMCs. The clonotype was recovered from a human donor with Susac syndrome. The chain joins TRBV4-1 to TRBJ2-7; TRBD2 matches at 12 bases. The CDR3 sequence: CASSLRLAGETYEQYF. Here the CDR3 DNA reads TGCGCCAGCAGTCTTAGACTAGCGGGGGAGACCTACGAGCAGTACTTC.